These T cell receptor beta chains were read from a single sample in a study of shared clonotypes between healthy human individuals. The data were produced by immunoSEQ multiplex PCR, yet TCRdb's version contains in-frame clones alone and is incomplete. The sample lists hundreds of thousands of clones, approximately 95% seen once, with over 0.095% in the top ten. What was sequenced was naive CD8+ T cells sorted from blood. These receptors were obtained from a woman aged 25 to 45 in good health. Each CDR3 is given with its conserved first and last residue. The D gene is left open where the match is weak. Clone size is given for some rows only: seen once, a few or many times, or a class if the clone is expanded.

v_call	cdr3_length	j_call	clone_size	d_call	cdr3_nt	cdr3_aa
TRBV27	14	TRBJ2-1	once	NA	TGTGCCAGCACGACCAACGGGCGGTACAATGAGCAGTTCTTC	CASTTNGRYNEQFF
TRBV19	16	TRBJ2-1	NA	TRBD2	TGTGCCAGTAGTATACCTCCTAGCGGGAGTATCTATGAGCAGTTCTTC	CASSIPPSGSIYEQFF
TRBV5-6	15	TRBJ2-7	NA	NA	TGTGCCAGCAGCTTGCGGTGGGGGCCCGCCTACGAGCAGTACTTC	CASSLRWGPAYEQYF
TRBV28	15	TRBJ2-7	NA	TRBD2	TGTGCCAGCAGTCTGGGGACTAGCGGAAACTACGAGCAGTACTTC	CASSLGTSGNYEQYF
TRBV28	16	TRBJ1-4	NA	NA	TGTGCCAGCAGCCCCATTCCCTGGCTGACTAATGAAAAACTGTTTTTT	CASSPIPWLTNEKLFF
TRBV7-8	18	TRBJ2-1	NA	NA	TGTGCCAGCAGCTTAAAGCCGTCCTCAGATGTTTTGGGCAATGAGCAGTTCTTC	CASSLKPSSDVLGNEQFF
TRBV27	16	TRBJ2-1	NA	TRBD2	TGTGCCAGCAGTTTAAGCGCGGGAGAAGCGGGCAATGAGCAGTTCTTC	CASSLSAGEAGNEQFF
TRBV5-5	17	TRBJ1-5	NA	NA	TGTGCCAGCAGCTTGGGGTACAGGGCCCGGTTCAATCAGCCCCAGCATTTT	CASSLGYRARFNQPQHF
TRBV19	15	TRBJ2-1	NA	NA	TGTGCCAGTAGTATCTCCCCCGGGAGCTACAATGAGCAGTTCTTC	CASSISPGSYNEQFF
TRBV29-1	11	TRBJ1-2	NA	NA	TGCAGCGCGCCTGAGGGCCGAGGCTACACCTTC	CSAPEGRGYTF
TRBV5-4	15	TRBJ2-2	NA	TRBD2	TGTGCCAGCAGCCTACGGGGGGGGCGACCCGGGGAGCTGTTTTTT	CASSLRGGRPGELFF
TRBV28	15	TRBJ2-3	NA	TRBD2	TGTGCCAGCAGTTTGAATAGCGGGAGCACAGATACGCAGTATTTT	CASSLNSGSTDTQYF
TRBV27	16	TRBJ2-7	NA	TRBD1	TGTGCCAGCAGTTTATCGGAGAAGGGGGCGCGCGGAGAGCAGTACTTC	CASSLSEKGARGEQYF
TRBV29-1	14	TRBJ2-7	NA	NA	TGCAGCGTTGAGCTACAGGACGGAGCCTACGAGCAGTACTTC	CSVELQDGAYEQYF
TRBV20-1	11	TRBJ1-2	NA	TRBD1	TGCAGTGCTAGGGGGACAGGGGACAACACCTTC	CSARGTGDNTF
TRBV5-8	14	TRBJ2-7	NA	TRBD2	TGTGCCAGCAGAAGACTAGCGGGGGACTACGAGCAGTACTTC	CASRRLAGDYEQYF
TRBV11-2	17	TRBJ1-5	NA	NA	TGTGCCAGCAGCTTAGGGGTCGGGTCTGGGACTGGGCAGCCCCAGCATTTT	CASSLGVGSGTGQPQHF
TRBV28	16	TRBJ2-2	NA	TRBD2	TGTGCCAGCAGTTTATTAGCGGGTACGAACACCGGGGAGCTGTTTTTT	CASSLLAGTNTGELFF
TRBV6-5	14	TRBJ2-1	NA	NA	TGTGCCAGCAGTTCCGCTAGCGTTTACAATGAGCAGTTCTTC	CASSSASVYNEQFF
TRBV27	16	TRBJ2-2	NA	TRBD2	TGTGCCAGCAACCCGTTCCGTGGCGGGAGCGCCGGGGAGCTGTTTTTT	CASNPFRGGSAGELFF
TRBV19	16	TRBJ2-3	once	NA	TGTGCCAGTAGTATAGGGGAGAACAGGGCCTCAGATACGCAGTATTTT	CASSIGENRASDTQYF
TRBV6-4	16	TRBJ2-1	NA	TRBD2	TGTGCCAGCAGTGACGGCCTAGCGGGAGCATACAATGAGCAGTTCTTC	CASSDGLAGAYNEQFF
TRBV5-6	14	TRBJ2-5	NA	TRBD1	TGTGCCAGCAGCTACCCGACAGGGGAGGAGACCCAGTACTTC	CASSYPTGEETQYF
TRBV4-1	16	TRBJ2-7	NA	NA	TGCGCCAGCAGCCAAGCAACGGGACCACCAACCTACGAGCAGTACTTC	CASSQATGPPTYEQYF
TRBV27	13	TRBJ2-7	NA	NA	TGTGCCAGCAGTTTGGGAACAGACTACGAGCAGTACTTC	CASSLGTDYEQYF
TRBV21-1	19	TRBJ2-2	NA	NA	TGTGCCAGCAGCACCCGACCCAAGGCGTATTTGTCGAGACCCGGGGAGCTGTTTTTT	CASSTRPKAYLSRPGELFF
TRBV2	15	TRBJ2-7	NA	NA	TGTGCCACCCAGGAAGCAGGGATGAGCTCCTACGAGCAGTACTTC	CATQEAGMSSYEQYF
TRBV4-2	14	TRBJ1-1	few	NA	TGTGCCAGCAGCCAAGTAGCCATGAACACTGAAGCTTTCTTT	CASSQVAMNTEAFF
TRBV7-7	15	TRBJ2-2	NA	NA	TGTGCCAGCACCGTTCGACCCTGGGCCACCGGGGAGCTGTTTTTT	CASTVRPWATGELFF